Following are 29 T cell receptor beta chains from one sample sequenced in a study of persistence of HIV-infected CD4 T cells. The immunoSEQ assay was version 4, run in survey mode. The protocol was immunoSEQ multiplex PCR, while the TCRdb copy is restricted to in-frame clones and leaves out a portion. The sample consists of about 36,000 clones, 70% to 90% of them appearing once. Antigens for these TCRs are unknown. Overlapping HIV-1 Gag 15-mer peptides at approximately 0.96 ug per peptide per mL were used. Sorted nonresponding memory CD4+ T cells were CD40L-negative, CD69-negative, CD45RO-high. Specimen: cultured CD4+ T cells from PBMCs, collected from a patient who received antiretroviral therapy. The receptors here all came from an adult with HIV. The donor label of this sample is uncertain.

The chain uses TRBV6-5 and TRBJ1-2; the D gene is possibly TRBD1 (5 bases). Germline V gives CDR1 MNHEY, CDR2 SVGAGI. The CDR3 covers 13 residues. The V and J ends lost 6 bases and 4 bases respectively, with 12 bases between them. The CDR3 DNA follows: TGTGCCAGCAGCCGGGACGGATTCTATGGCTACACCTTC. Translating it yields CASSRDGFYGYTF.

The rearrangement links TRBV5-4 to TRBJ1-4, with D unresolved. The germline V and J ends were trimmed by 4 bases and 4 bases, with 11 bases remaining between them. Germline V gene lookup returns CDR1 SGHNT and CDR2 YYREEE (reference sequence). This CDR3 spans 14 amino acids. Written as DNA, the CDR3 is TGTGCCAGCAGCCCTTCGGGTCGTAATGAAAAACTGTTTTTT. The encoded protein is CASSPSGRNEKLFF.

The J gene is TRBJ1-2, the V gene TRBV11-2; 7 bases are shared with TRBD1. The V gene end was trimmed by 4 bases and the J gene end by 6 bases; junction bases not matched to a gene: 5. The length of the CDR3 is 13 residues. Germline V gene lookup returns CDR1 SGHAT and CDR2 FQNNGV. The DNA of the CDR3 is TGTGCCAGCAGCTCGCCCAGGGGGAATGGCTACACCTTC. This encodes CASSSPRGNGYTF.

The chain couples TRBV15 to TRBJ1-4, with D tentatively TRBD1 (5 bases). The CDR3 totals 16 residues. Trimming removed 5 bases from V and 0 bases from J, with 13 bases in between. Germline V lookup: CDR1 LNHNV, CDR2 YYDKDF (reference sequence). CDR3 sequence (DNA): TGTGCCACCAGCTCGAGACAGATAGCAACTAATGAAAAACTGTTTTTT. Its translation: CATSSRQIATNEKLFF.

The rearrangement uses TRBV6-5 and TRBJ2-6; no firm D call. Trimming cost V 2 bases and J 0 bases, with 8 bases left between them. The germline gives CDR1 MNHEY, CDR2 SVGAGI. There are 16 residues in the CDR3. The DNA of the CDR3 is TGTGCCAGCAGTTACGCCCCATCCTCTGGGGCCAACGTCCTGACTTTC. Residues: CASSYAPSSGANVLTF.

This sequence joins TRBV5-1 and TRBJ2-7; 12 positions agree with TRBD1. Trimming cost V 4 bases and J 5 bases; bases outside gene matches: 10. Germline V lookup: CDR1 SGHRS, CDR2 YFSETQ. The CDR3 covers 16 residues. The CDR3 sequence is CASSPGQGARGNEQYF. The CDR3, as DNA: TGCGCCAGCAGCCCGGGACAGGGGGCGCGGGGAAACGAGCAGTACTTC.

The V call is TRBV19, the J call TRBJ2-1; D call uncertain. V was pared by 1 base and J by 6 bases, with 10 bases between. The CDR3 length is 14 residues. Germline V gene sequence: CDR1 LNHDA, CDR2 SQIVND (reference sequence). The CDR3 DNA reads as TGTGCCAGTAGTATAGGACCACTTGCCAATGAGCAGTTCTTC. Translated: CASSIGPLANEQFF. Complete variable domain (other parts from reference TRBV19 and TRBJ2-1): DGGITQSPKYLFRKEGQNVTLSCEQNLNHDAMYWYRQDPGQGLRLIYYSQIVNDFQKGDIAEGYSVSREKKESFPLTVTSAQKNPTAFYLCASSIGPLANEQFFGPGTRLTVL.

The chain employs TRBV10-3 and TRBJ2-2; 7 nucleotides align to TRBD2. Per the germline V gene, CDR1 is ENHRY and CDR2 is SYGVKD. V dropped 6 bases and J dropped 3; count of bases not matched to a gene: 13. There are 17 residues in the CDR3. CDR3 sequence reads: CAIRETSRGGDTGELFF. The CDR3 DNA reads as TGTGCCATCAGAGAGACTTCCCGCGGGGGAGACACCGGGGAGCTGTTTTTT.

This rearrangement joins TRBV6-2 or TRBV6-3 to TRBJ1-4, with D unresolved. The CDR3 contains 15 residues. Germline-derived CDR1 and CDR2 are MNHEY and SVGEGT. The germline V and J ends were trimmed by 2 bases and 8 bases, with 15 bases remaining between them. The CDR3 sequence: CASSYGGGEVEKLFF. The CDR3 DNA reads TGTGCCAGCAGTTACGGTGGAGGAGAGGTGGAAAAACTGTTTTTT.

This chain links TRBV5-1 with TRBJ1-6; D possibly corresponds to TRBD1 (5 bases). Trimming pared 5 bases from V and 0 bases from J, leaving 12 bases between. Germline V gene data show CDR1 as SGHRS and CDR2 as YFSETQ. CDR3 size: 16 residues. This CDR3 is CASRVEGVSYNSPLHF. Written as DNA, the CDR3 is TGCGCCAGCAGGGTTGAAGGGGTCTCCTATAATTCACCCCTCCACTTT.

This rearrangement joins TRBV7-2 to TRBJ1-5, with 7 bases lining up with TRBD1. The CDR3 extends over 15 amino acids. In germline, CDR1 is SGHTA, CDR2 FQGNSA. With 5 bases clipped from V and 0 bases from J, the junction kept 4 bases outside the gene matches. In DNA form, the CDR3 reads TGTGCCAGCAGCGCGGGACAGTATAGCAATCAGCCCCAGCATTTT. Translating it yields CASSAGQYSNQPQHF.

The chain carries TRBV6-5 and TRBJ1-2; no definite D call. The CDR3 is 13 amino acids. Trimming removed 6 bases at V and 5 bases at J, with 13 bases between. Germline V gene data show CDR1 as MNHEY and CDR2 as SVGAGI. The CDR3 DNA sequence: TGTGCCAGCAGGACCCCTGAGGAGTATGGCTACACCTTC. Its translation is CASRTPEEYGYTF.

This rearrangement joins TRBV24-1 to TRBJ1-5; TRBD1 matches 8 bases. The V gene's germline CDR1 is KGHDR and CDR2 SFDVKD. CDR3 length: 16 amino acids. V lost 3 bases, J lost 7 bases, and 10 bases stayed unmatched. The CDR3 sequence: CATSDTRTGQGQPQHF. In DNA form, the CDR3 reads TGTGCCACCAGTGATACCCGGACAGGGCAAGGACAGCCCCAGCATTTT.

The chain uses TRBV5-1 and TRBJ2-2; the D gene is possibly TRBD2 (6 bases). The CDR3 is made up of 18 amino acids. V was pared by 0 bases and J by 2 bases, with 17 bases between. Germline assignment: CDR1 SGHRS and CDR2 YFSETQ. The DNA of the CDR3 is TGCGCCAGCAGCTTGGCACCCTCAGGACTACATAACACCGGGGAGCTGTTTTTT. Translation: CASSLAPSGLHNTGELFF.

The chain combines TRBV4-1 with TRBJ1-5; no definite D call. CDR1 is MGHRA and CDR2 is YSYEKL in the germline V gene. V was pared by 0 bases and J by 2 bases, with 8 bases between. The CDR3 totals 15 residues. The CDR3 spells CASSQEAGGNQPQHF. The DNA of the CDR3 is TGCGCCAGCAGCCAAGAGGCCGGGGGCAATCAGCCCCAGCATTTT.

The chain carries TRBV7-3 and TRBJ2-2, with 9 bases fitting TRBD2. The length of the CDR3 is 15 residues. The germline CDR1 and CDR2 sequences are SGHTA and FQGTGA. Trimming took 6 bases from V and 5 from J; bases not matched to a gene: 7. The CDR3 protein is CASRMLAGTTGELFF. In DNA, the CDR3 is TGTGCCAGCAGGATGCTAGCGGGGACGACCGGGGAGCTGTTTTTT.

The chain employs TRBV7-9 and TRBJ2-6; D remains unclear. Germline V gene lookup returns CDR1 SEHNR and CDR2 FQNEAQ (reference sequence). The CDR3 has 18 residues. Trimming pared 4 bases from V and 0 bases from J, leaving 16 bases between. CDR3 DNA: TGTGCCAGCAGCTCACACATATACCCCCGCTCTGGGGCCAACGTCCTGACTTTC. Protein sequence: CASSSHIYPRSGANVLTF.

This clone was counted a single time. The rearrangement uses TRBV10-3 and TRBJ2-2; D uncertain. Trimming left V 6 bases short and J 2 bases short, with 7 bases between. The CDR3 runs 13 residues. Looked up from germline, CDR1 is ENHRY and CDR2 is SYGVKD. CDR3: CAISPDNTGELFF. The CDR3 bases are TGTGCCATCAGCCCCGATAACACCGGGGAGCTGTTTTTT.

The chain has TRBV23-1 and TRBJ1-5; TRBD1 agrees at 7 bases. TRBV23-1 is labeled an ORF, and its function is uncertain. V was clipped by 3 bases and J by 6 bases; unmatched bases: 5. The CDR3 is 14 amino acids. CDR3 residues: CASSQTGFGQPQHF. In DNA, the CDR3 is TGCGCCAGCAGTCAGACAGGGTTCGGTCAGCCCCAGCATTTT.

This chain links TRBV27 with TRBJ1-6; no firm D call. The germline gives CDR1 MNHEY, CDR2 SMNVEV (reference sequence). Trimming removed 2 bases from V and 4 bases from J, with 9 bases in between. This CDR3 contains 15 residues. The DNA for the CDR3 is TGTGCCAGCAGTTTAACCCCAGGTTATAATTCACCCCTCCACTTT. As protein: CASSLTPGYNSPLHF.

V and J are TRBV5-1 and TRBJ2-7; TRBD1 is a possible D gene (6 bases). V lost 5 bases, J lost 5 bases, and 20 bases lay in between. The CDR3 is 15 amino acids. Germline CDR1 SGHRS, CDR2 YFSETQ. The CDR3 is CASSAEGRTVDEQYF. The DNA for the CDR3 is TGCGCCAGCAGTGCGGAAGGCAGGACAGTCGACGAGCAGTACTTC.

V usage is TRBV6-5 and J usage is TRBJ2-4; D uncertain. The length of the CDR3 is 15 residues. Trimming stripped 2 bases from V and 0 bases from J, with 8 bases between. The germline gives CDR1 MNHEY, CDR2 SVGAGI. The CDR3 DNA is TGTGCCAGCAGTTACGGCCGAGAAGCCAAAAACATTCAGTACTTC. This codes for CASSYGREAKNIQYF.

The chain is built from TRBV19 and TRBJ2-7, with TRBD1 identical over 7 bases. After removal of 5 bases from V and 6 bases from J, the junction contained 10 bases not matched to a gene. The CDR3 extends over 14 amino acids. CDR1 LNHDA and CDR2 SQIVND come from the germline V gene (reference sequence). The CDR3 region is CASSWAGGRGEQYF. The CDR3 coding sequence is TGTGCCAGTAGTTGGGCAGGGGGAAGGGGCGAGCAGTACTTC.

J is TRBJ2-7 and V is TRBV5-1; TRBD1 matches 8 bases. The CDR3 covers 15 residues. The V gene's germline CDR1 is SGHRS and CDR2 YFSETQ. After removal of 2 bases from V and 4 bases from J, the junction contained 8 bases not matched to a gene. In DNA form, the CDR3 reads TGCGCCAGCAGCTTCACAGGGGGTACAACATACGAGCAGTACTTC. Its protein is CASSFTGGTTYEQYF. The whole variable domain, filled in from reference TRBV5-1 and TRBJ2-7, reads KAGVTQTPRYLIKTRGQQVTLSCSPISGHRSVSWYQQTPGQGLQFLFEYFSETQRNKGNFPGRFSGRQFSNSRSEMNVSTLELGDSALYLCASSFTGGTTYEQYFGPGTRLTVT.

This clone appeared a single time. The V and J genes are TRBV7-9 and TRBJ2-7; 8 nucleotides line up with TRBD2. V was pared by 6 bases and J by 6 bases, with 10 bases of the junction left unmatched. CDR1 is SEHNR, CDR2 FQNEAQ, per germline (reference sequence). CDR3 length: 14 residues. The CDR3 protein is CASRPGLGGGEQYF. CDR3 nucleotides: TGTGCCAGCAGGCCGGGACTAGGAGGCGGCGAGCAGTACTTC.

A single count supports this clone. The chain carries TRBV7-6 and TRBJ2-3; D remains ambiguous. The CDR3 sequence is 14 residues long. Germline V gene sequence: CDR1 SGHVS, CDR2 FNYEAQ. The ends were cut back, 0 bases at V and 3 bases at J, with 7 bases in the middle. CDR3 coding DNA: TGTGCCAGCAGCTTAGCGCCGGGTACAGATACGCAGTATTTT. Its translation: CASSLAPGTDTQYF.

The chain has TRBV5-1 and TRBJ2-1; D unresolved. The CDR3 has 14 amino acids. Germline CDR1 SGHRS, CDR2 YFSETQ. Trimming pared 1 base from V and 0 bases from J, leaving 5 bases between. The CDR3 protein is CASSLQSSYNEQFF. Here the CDR3 DNA reads TGCGCCAGCAGCTTGCAGAGCTCCTACAATGAGCAGTTCTTC. Full variable domain (rest looked up from reference TRBV5-1 and TRBJ2-1): KAGVTQTPRYLIKTRGQQVTLSCSPISGHRSVSWYQQTPGQGLQFLFEYFSETQRNKGNFPGRFSGRQFSNSRSEMNVSTLELGDSALYLCASSLQSSYNEQFFGPGTRLTVL.

CDR3 amino acids: CASSRVLSSGNTIYF. CDR3 nucleotides: TGTGCCAGCAGCCGTGTCCTGAGCTCTGGAAACACCATATATTTT. The rearrangement joins TRBV3-1 (or the pseudogene TRBV3-2) to TRBJ1-3; D uncertain. Germline V lookup: CDR1 LGHDT, CDR2 YNNKEL (reference sequence). There are 15 residues in the CDR3. V gave up 4 bases and J gave up 0 bases, with 10 bases separating them.

The gene calls are TRBV5-1 and TRBJ2-3; possibly TRBD1 for D (5 bases). This CDR3 spans 17 amino acids. With 6 bases removed from V and 0 bases from J, the gap between germline ends came to 20 bases. CDR1 is SGHRS and CDR2 is YFSETQ in the germline V gene. CDR3 sequence: CASKAQIQGWSTDTQYF. CDR3 DNA: TGCGCCAGCAAAGCTCAAATTCAGGGCTGGAGCACAGATACGCAGTATTTT.